One T cell receptor (beta chain) is described in this entry. Using immunoSEQ multiplex PCR, the repertoire was profiled, and TCRdb retains in-frame clones only, with some absent. The sample lists about 63,000 clones, about 82% occurring once. The CDR3 consists of 12 residues. The ends were cut back, 6 bases at V and 5 bases at J, with 9 bases in the middle. This record comes from a study of control samples from healthy donors and cancer patients. Material: blood. The origin of this receptor is a man aged 35-49 years in good health. The chain uses TRBV12-3 or TRBV12-4 and TRBJ2-3; D not certain. CDR3 protein: CASRILEDTQYF. The CDR3 nucleotides read TGTGCCAGCAGGATCCTCGAAGATACGCAGTATTTT.